The 32 T cell receptor beta chains below were found in one sample sequenced in a study of blood T cells in healthy people across ages. A second PCR of roughly 7 to 11 cycles used a sample-barcoded 5' primer and a J-beta primer mix. TCRdb redid the calling of the 5' RACE reads with MiXCR, one entry per CDR3 protein. The table includes some 1,500,000 distinct CDR3 sequences, approximately 43% detected once. Sequenced material: blood. The receptor source for this set is a young woman in good health.

This clonotype was seen only a few times. V usage is TRBV29-1 and J usage is TRBJ2-7, with TRBD1 matching 7 bases. V dropped 5 bases and J dropped 7; count of bases not matched to a gene: 14. The CDR3 consists of 14 residues. Per germline, CDR1 SQVTM and CDR2 ANQGSEA. The CDR3 DNA is TGCAGCGTTTGGACAGGCCTACTCTACAATGAGCAGTACTTC. Residues: CSVWTGLLYNEQYF.

CDR3 amino acids: CASSFSRGVEDTQYF. Here the CDR3 DNA reads TGTGCCAGCAGTTTCAGCAGGGGGGTAGAAGATACGCAGTATTTT. V and J are TRBV3-1 and TRBJ2-3, with D perhaps matching TRBD1 (7 bases). V gave up 6 bases and J gave up 5 bases, with 18 bases separating them. The CDR3 length is 15 residues. Germline V gene lookup returns CDR1 LGHDT and CDR2 YNNKEL (reference sequence).

This clonotype was counted between two and nine times. The J gene is TRBJ1-6, the V gene TRBV12-3 or TRBV12-4; 8 bases align to TRBD1. The CDR3 length is 17 residues. Trimming cost V 7 bases and J 0 bases; bases outside gene matches: 8. This chain's CDR3 is CASKVGTGASYNSPLHF. CDR3 sequence (DNA): TGTGCCAGCAAAGTCGGGACAGGAGCCTCCTATAATTCACCCCTCCACTTT.

The genes are TRBV28 and TRBJ2-3; possibly TRBD2 for D (6 bases). V was pared by 5 bases and J by 11 bases, with 14 bases between. The CDR3 length is 12 residues. Germline CDR1 reads MDHEN; CDR2 reads SYDVKM. The CDR3 loop reads CASSLPGAVQYF. The CDR3 nucleotides are TGTGCCAGCAGTCTCCCGGGAGCAGTGCAGTATTTT.

This chain joins TRBV7-9 and TRBJ2-3, with D unclear. Germline V gene sequence: CDR1 SEHNR, CDR2 FQNEAQ (reference sequence). The CDR3 sequence is 16 residues long. Trimming took off 1 base at V and 2 bases at J, with 13 bases between the two ends. This CDR3 is CASSLVQGGFTDTQYF. For the CDR3, the DNA is TGTGCCAGCAGCTTAGTTCAAGGTGGTTTCACAGATACGCAGTATTTT.

The sample holds a few counts of this clonotype. The chain links TRBV7-2 to TRBJ2-3; 8 bases fit TRBD1. Per the germline V gene, CDR1 is SGHTA and CDR2 is FQGNSA. This CDR3 contains 16 residues. V was pared by 5 bases and J by 5 bases, with 12 bases of the junction left unmatched. The CDR3 nucleotides are TGTGCCAGCAGCCCCCAACCTGGACAGGGAATAGATACGCAGTATTTT. Its protein product is CASSPQPGQGIDTQYF.

The chain is built from TRBV29-1 and TRBJ1-2; D uncertain. The CDR3 is made up of 15 amino acids. CDR1 is SQVTM, CDR2 ANQGSEA, per germline. The V and J ends lost 4 bases and 8 bases respectively, with 23 bases between them. CDR3 protein: CSVGTPWAQTSGYTF. For the CDR3, the DNA is TGCAGCGTTGGTACTCCATGGGCCCAGACCTCGGGCTACACCTTC.

This clonotype has only a few counts. The V gene is TRBV10-3, the J gene TRBJ1-5; D remains unclear. The V and J ends lost 0 bases and 0 bases respectively, with 6 bases between them. From germline, CDR1 is ENHRY and CDR2 SYGVKD. The CDR3 runs 15 residues. The CDR3 loop reads CAISESWGSNQPQHF. The CDR3 coding sequence is TGTGCCATCAGTGAGTCGTGGGGTAGCAATCAGCCCCAGCATTTT.

The V gene is TRBV29-1, the J gene TRBJ1-2; TRBD1 aligns across 7 bases. The CDR3 runs 14 residues. The junction had 8 bases not matched to a gene; V was cut back by 2 bases and J by 5 bases. Germline assignment: CDR1 SQVTM and CDR2 ANQGSEA. CDR3 nucleotide sequence: TGCAGCGTTGAAAGTACAGGGGTTCCGTATGGCTACACCTTC. Residues: CSVESTGVPYGYTF.

Only a few counts were recorded for this clonotype. The chain has TRBV6-4 and TRBJ2-1; 9 bases agree with TRBD1. This CDR3 is built from 16 residues. CDR1 and CDR2 (germline): MRHNA, SNTAGT. V lost 2 bases to trimming and J lost 3 bases; unmatched junction nucleotides: 5. The CDR3 here is CASSDTDRGIYNEQFF. Here the CDR3 DNA reads TGTGCCAGCAGTGACACCGACAGGGGGATCTACAATGAGCAGTTCTTC.

This clonotype was observed a handful of times. The J gene is TRBJ2-1, the V gene TRBV7-9; 10 nucleotides line up with TRBD2. V trimming: 3 bases; J trimming: 6 bases; junction bases outside the gene matches: 5. CDR3 length equals 15 residues. Germline loops: CDR1 SEHNR, CDR2 FQNEAQ (reference sequence). The CDR3 sequence is CASSFLAGVLNEQFF. The CDR3 region has the DNA TGTGCCAGCAGCTTCCTAGCGGGAGTACTCAATGAGCAGTTCTTC.

This clonotype showed up just a few times. This rearrangement joins TRBV7-9 to TRBJ1-2; the D is unclear. Germline CDR1 and CDR2: SEHNR and FQNEAQ (reference sequence). V was trimmed by 5 bases and J by 4 bases, leaving 11 bases between them. CDR3 length: 13 residues. The CDR3 here is CASSPLSIYGYTF. In DNA, the CDR3 is TGTGCCAGCAGCCCACTGTCGATCTATGGCTACACCTTC.

V gene TRBV20-1 combines with J gene TRBJ2-5; 9 bases agree with TRBD2. The CDR3 runs 15 residues. Per the germline V gene, CDR1 is DFQATT and CDR2 is SNEGSKA (reference sequence). The ends lost 5 bases at V and 0 bases at J; junction bases unmatched: 7. Here the CDR3 DNA reads TGCAGTGCTCCAAGAGCGGGGGGCTACCAAGAGACCCAGTACTTC. Its translation is CSAPRAGGYQETQYF.

This clonotype was found a few times. The rearrangement uses TRBV20-1 and TRBJ2-5; D tentatively fits TRBD1 or TRBD2 (5 bases each). CDR3 size: 15 residues. Germline CDR1 DFQATT, CDR2 SNEGSKA (reference sequence). The V end lost 6 bases, the J end lost 2 bases, and 19 bases lay between the germline ends. The CDR3, as DNA: TGCAGTGCCACCCTGCCCGGGACCTTACAAGAGACCCAGTACTTC. Residues: CSATLPGTLQETQYF.

The table lists this clonotype with many counts. V and J are TRBV10-3 and TRBJ2-3; maybe TRBD2 (6 bases). The CDR3 runs 12 residues. The germline V and J ends were trimmed by 7 bases and 5 bases, with 10 bases remaining between them. Germline loops: CDR1 ENHRY, CDR2 SYGVKD. The CDR3 bases are TGTGCCATCATGACTAGTGGAGATACGCAGTATTTT. Translation gives CAIMTSGDTQYF.

This clonotype was counted at least ten times. The chain carries TRBV9 and TRBJ1-4, with D possibly matching TRBD1 (5 bases). Germline lookup yields CDR1 SGDLS and CDR2 YYNGEE. Trimming pared 3 bases from V and 3 bases from J, leaving 12 bases between. CDR3 length: 15 amino acids. The CDR3 loop is CASSATGASNEKLFF. CDR3 nucleotide sequence: TGTGCCAGCAGCGCCACCGGGGCGTCTAATGAAAAACTGTTTTTT.

V gene TRBV5-1 combines with J gene TRBJ2-1; no firm D call. Deletions cut 3 bases from V and 5 bases from J, with 12 bases between. CDR1 is SGHRS and CDR2 is YFSETQ in the germline V gene. This CDR3 has 14 amino acids. The CDR3 DNA follows: TGCGCCAGCAGCTCCGCCTCACTCGACAATGAGCAGTTCTTC. Its protein product is CASSSASLDNEQFF. Complete variable domain (other parts from reference TRBV5-1 and TRBJ2-1): KAGVTQTPRYLIKTRGQQVTLSCSPISGHRSVSWYQQTPGQGLQFLFEYFSETQRNKGNFPGRFSGRQFSNSRSEMNVSTLELGDSALYLCASSSASLDNEQFFGPGTRLTVL.

In its sample, this clonotype was seen a few times. The chain combines TRBV20-1 with TRBJ1-6; no reliable D call. The V and J ends lost 4 bases and 6 bases respectively, with 16 bases between them. The CDR3 length is 15 residues. CDR1 and CDR2 from the germline V gene are DFQATT and SNEGSKA (reference sequence). Here the CDR3 DNA reads TGCAGTGCTAAAGTCTTGATTACGACTAATTCACCCCTCCACTTT. It is translated as CSAKVLITTNSPLHF.

The genes are TRBV20-1 and TRBJ1-5; the D gene is possibly TRBD1 (5 bases). The V gene's germline CDR1 is DFQATT and CDR2 SNEGSKA (reference sequence). V lost 2 bases, J lost 1 base, and 12 bases lay in between. The CDR3 has 15 residues. CDR3 bases: TGCAGTGCTAGAAGTAGGGGAATAAGCAATCAGCCCCAGCATTTT. Translation gives CSARSRGISNQPQHF.

This clonotype turned up a few times. This chain joins TRBV30 and TRBJ2-3, with 7 positions matching TRBD2. Per germline, CDR1 GTSNPN and CDR2 SVGIG (reference sequence). The ends lost 0 bases at V and 6 bases at J; junction bases unmatched: 6. The CDR3 covers 14 residues. The CDR3 DNA reads TGTGCCTGGAGTGTTGGAGGTAGCGGGGATACGCAGTATTTT. Protein sequence: CAWSVGGSGDTQYF.

The chain is built from TRBV7-2 and TRBJ2-7; TRBD1 aligns across 10 bases. The closer fit of TRBJ2-5 to the DNA end suggests the J call may be wrong. CDR3 size: 15 residues. In germline, CDR1 is SGHTA, CDR2 FQGNSA. The chain's CDR3 is CASSRQGASGETQYF. The CDR3 DNA is TGTGCCAGCAGCCGACAGGGGGCATCTGGAGAGACCCAGTACTTC.

The chain is built from TRBV7-9 and TRBJ1-1, with D possibly matching TRBD1 (6 bases). The CDR3 has 15 amino acids. The V and J ends lost 5 bases and 6 bases respectively, with 19 bases between them. The germline V gene has CDR1 SEHNR and CDR2 FQNEAQ (reference sequence). DNA for the CDR3: TGTGCCAGCAGCACGTCAAGGGGGGGGTACGCTGAAGCTTTCTTT. Translation gives CASSTSRGGYAEAFF.

This clonotype was seen a handful of times. The CDR3 coding sequence is TGTGCCAGCAGCGTTGGGGGGCTCTCTTCCTACGAGCAGTACTTC. This gives the protein CASSVGGLSSYEQYF. The J gene is TRBJ2-7, the V gene TRBV9; D tentatively reads TRBD1 or TRBD2 (6 bases each). The CDR3 sequence is 15 residues long. Germline V gives CDR1 SGDLS, CDR2 YYNGEE. Trimming pared 2 bases from V and 1 base from J, leaving 13 bases between. The variable domain in full, completed from reference TRBV9 and TRBJ2-7, reads DSGVTQTPKHLITATGQRVTLRCSPRSGDLSVYWYQQSLDQGLQFLIQYYNGEERAKGNILERFSAQQFPDLHSELNLSSLELGDSALYFCASSVGGLSSYEQYFGPGTRLTVT.

The table lists this clonotype with a few counts. The rearrangement uses TRBV29-1 and TRBJ1-2, with 10 bases matching TRBD1. The CDR3 has 12 residues. The germline V gene has CDR1 SQVTM and CDR2 ANQGSEA. V was clipped by 2 bases and J by 8 bases; unmatched bases: 2. In nucleotides, the CDR3 is TGCAGCGTTGAATGGGGACAGGGGGGCTACACCTTC. Protein sequence: CSVEWGQGGYTF.

This clonotype has only a few counts. CDR3 protein: CASGTDGTYEQYF. The CDR3 DNA follows: TGTGCCAGCGGGACAGATGGAACCTACGAGCAGTACTTC. The chain couples TRBV12-3 or TRBV12-4 to TRBJ2-7, with 7 nucleotides matching TRBD1. CDR3 length: 13 amino acids. After removal of 8 bases from V and 2 bases from J, the junction contained 6 bases not matched to a gene.

This clonotype was recorded many times. J is TRBJ2-1 and V is TRBV20-1; D is possibly TRBD2 (5 bases). This CDR3 is 14 amino acids long. V was trimmed by 5 bases and J by 3 bases, leaving 14 bases between them. Per the germline V gene, CDR1 is DFQATT and CDR2 is SNEGSKA (reference sequence). The CDR3 nucleotides read TGCAGTGCTGAGGGAAGGTCAATCTACAATGAGCAGTTCTTC. It translates to CSAEGRSIYNEQFF.

This clonotype was counted a single time. The rearrangement links TRBV5-1 to TRBJ2-1; 9 positions match TRBD1. CDR1 is SGHRS and CDR2 is YFSETQ in the germline V gene. With V trimmed by 2 bases and J by 3 bases, 12 bases remained unmatched. CDR3 length equals 18 residues. DNA for the CDR3: TGCGCCAGCAGCTTACGAGGTCCGCCGGGACAGGGCTACAATGAGCAGTTCTTC. This translates into CASSLRGPPGQGYNEQFF.

The chain combines TRBV20-1 with TRBJ2-1; 12 positions agree with TRBD2. This CDR3 has 15 residues. The V gene end was trimmed by 8 bases and the J gene end by 5 bases; junction bases not matched to a gene: 10. Per germline, CDR1 DFQATT and CDR2 SNEGSKA (reference sequence). CDR3 DNA: TGCAGTACGGGACCTAGCGGGAGGGCCCACAATGAGCAGTTCTTC. The encoded protein is CSTGPSGRAHNEQFF.

The rearrangement links TRBV28 to TRBJ2-7; TRBD1 is a possible D gene (5 bases). CDR3 length: 14 residues. V was shortened by 6 bases and J by 4 bases, with 16 bases between the two germline ends. CDR1 is MDHEN, CDR2 SYDVKM, per germline. In DNA, the CDR3 is TGTGCCAGCAGCCCAGGGCCGAGAGCTTACGAGCAGTACTTC. It encodes CASSPGPRAYEQYF.

This chain links TRBV5-1 with TRBJ2-2, with D perhaps TRBD1 (5 bases). This CDR3 contains 13 residues. Trimming removed 0 bases at V and 7 bases at J, with 7 bases between. CDR1 and CDR2 (germline): SGHRS, YFSETQ. DNA of the CDR3: TGCGCCAGCAGCTTGGTGGGGCGCGGGGAGCTGTTTTTT. It is translated as CASSLVGRGELFF.

The V and J genes are TRBV12-3 or TRBV12-4 and TRBJ2-2, with 7 bases aligning to TRBD2. V was clipped by 6 bases and J by 6 bases; unmatched bases: 4. This CDR3 contains 13 residues. The CDR3 DNA reads TGTGCCAGCAGCGACGGACTAGCCGGGGAGCTGTTTTTT. Protein sequence: CASSDGLAGELFF.

The J gene is TRBJ1-2, the V gene TRBV18; D not certain. V shed 3 bases and J shed 0 bases, with 14 bases lying between them. Germline V gene lookup returns CDR1 KGHSH and CDR2 LQKENI. The CDR3 runs to 16 residues. The CDR3 spells CASSPQPWGTNYGYTF. CDR3 nucleotide sequence: TGTGCCAGCTCACCGCAACCATGGGGAACTAACTATGGCTACACCTTC.